Listed below are T cell receptor beta chains from one sample, sequenced in a study of control samples from healthy donors and cancer patients. Libraries were prepared by immunoSEQ multiplex PCR; TCRdb keeps only in-frame clonotypes and omits some of them. The sample contains fewer than 200,000 clones, roughly 94% of which appear only once. The specimen sequenced was PBMCs. These receptors all come from a man aged 55 to 70 with colorectal cancer. Both conserved end residues are part of each CDR3. Each record gives: clone size, V gene, D gene, J gene, CDR3 DNA, CDR3 protein. The D gene is left open where the match is weak. Some rows have no size entry. The others give once, few or many, or a class for an expanded clone.

-	TRBV6-1	-	TRBJ1-6	TGTGCCAGCAGTGAGAGCCTTAATTCACCCCTCCACTTT	CASSESLNSPLHF
-	TRBV10-3	-	TRBJ2-7	TGTGCCATCGGGCAGCACTACGAGCAGTACTTC	CAIGQHYEQYF
-	TRBV10-1	-	TRBJ1-5	TGCGCCAGCAGTGAGGTCTGGCCCCAGCATTTT	CASSEVWPQHF
-	TRBV29-1	-	TRBJ2-1	TGCAGCGTTGAGGGCGGGGGCAGCTCCTACAATGAGCAGTTCTTC	CSVEGGGSSYNEQFF
-	TRBV7-2	TRBD2	TRBJ2-3	TGTGCCAGCAGCTTCAGCGGGGGGGGCATAGATACGCAGTATTTT	CASSFSGGGIDTQYF
-	TRBV27	TRBD1	TRBJ1-2	TGTGCCAGCAGTTTTGGGACAGGGGTTGGCTACACCTTC	CASSFGTGVGYTF
-	TRBV11-2	-	TRBJ2-1	TGTGCCAGCAGCCCCCCTATGGGCGAGGGTAATGAGCAGTTCTTC	CASSPPMGEGNEQFF
-	TRBV5-1	-	TRBJ2-1	TGCGCCAGCAGCTTGGGGGGGACCTCCTACAATGAGCAGTTCTTC	CASSLGGTSYNEQFF
-	TRBV6-2/TRBV6-3	-	TRBJ2-7	TGTGCCAGCAGCCAGACAGAGTACGAGCAGTACTTC	CASSQTEYEQYF
-	TRBV28	-	TRBJ2-7	TGTGCCAGCACCCCAGGACAAGCCTACGAGCAGTACTTC	CASTPGQAYEQYF
-	TRBV10-3	-	TRBJ1-5	TGTGCCATCAGTGAGTCTGAGTATAGCAATCAGCCCCAGCATTTT	CAISESEYSNQPQHF
-	TRBV27	-	TRBJ1-6	TGTGCCAGCAGTTTGGCGGTTCTTAATTCACCCCTCCACTTT	CASSLAVLNSPLHF
-	TRBV4-2	TRBD2	TRBJ2-7	TGTGCCAGCAGCCAAGAAACTAGCGGGGGGTACTACGAGCAGTACTTC	CASSQETSGGYYEQYF
-	TRBV19	-	TRBJ1-1	TGTGCCAGTGGAGGGGGACTGTCTTCTGAAGCTTTCTTT	CASGGGLSSEAFF
-	TRBV27	-	TRBJ1-2	TGTGCCAGCAGTTTTAGGGGAAGAGGTAACTATGGCTACACCTTC	CASSFRGRGNYGYTF
-	TRBV3-1/TRBV3-2	-	TRBJ2-2	TGTGCCAGCAGCTACACCGGGGAGCTGTTTTTT	CASSYTGELFF
-	TRBV6-5	TRBD1	TRBJ2-7	TGTGCCAGCAAACCGGGACAGGCCTCCTACGAGCAGTACTTC	CASKPGQASYEQYF
-	TRBV6-5	-	TRBJ1-1	TGTGCCAGCAGACGCCAAGACATCACTGAAGCTTTCTTT	CASRRQDITEAFF
few	TRBV27	-	TRBJ1-2	TGTGCCAGCAGTTTAGGGCAGGGGAGCCTGTATGGCTACACCTTC	CASSLGQGSLYGYTF
-	TRBV6-6	-	TRBJ2-2	TGTGCCAGCAGTGGACCAGAGAACACCGGGGAGCTGTTTTTT	CASSGPENTGELFF
-	TRBV29-1	-	TRBJ2-5	TGCAGCGGGGGACCTCCCGGGGAGACCCAGTACTTC	CSGGPPGETQYF
-	TRBV7-4	TRBD1	TRBJ1-4	TGTGCCAGCAGCTTACTGGGACAGGGGTATACAACTAATGAAAAACTGTTTTTT	CASSLLGQGYTTNEKLFF
-	TRBV5-1	TRBD2	TRBJ2-3	TGCGCCAGCAGCGCCTCTAGCGGGGGGTCAACAATTCCAAGGGATACGCAGTATTTT	CASSASSGGSTIPRDTQYF
once	TRBV5-1	-	TRBJ1-1	TGCGCCAGCAGCTTGCTCGCCAGGGGCGTTACTGAAGCTTTCTTT	CASSLLARGVTEAFF
-	TRBV6-6	-	TRBJ2-5	TGTGCCAGCAGTTACTCCGGGGTCCAAGAGACCCAGTACTTC	CASSYSGVQETQYF
-	TRBV7-2	-	TRBJ2-7	TGTGCCAGCAGCTTAGCCACCGGGACGAGGACCTACGAGCAGTACTTC	CASSLATGTRTYEQYF
-	TRBV29-1	TRBD2	TRBJ2-3	TGCAGCGTCGGGGTAGCGGGGGGGTCCGATACGCAGTATTTT	CSVGVAGGSDTQYF
-	TRBV25-1	-	TRBJ2-7	TGTGCCAGCAGTGGACAGATAGGCCAGCAGTACTTC	CASSGQIGQQYF
-	TRBV27	TRBD1	TRBJ2-7	TGTGCCAGCAGCTTCGGGACAGCCCTCTACGAGCAGTACTTC	CASSFGTALYEQYF
-	TRBV5-1	-	TRBJ2-3	TGCGCCAGCAGCTTCCAGGTGACGGGCCCGGAAAAGTATTTT	CASSFQVTGPEKYF
-	TRBV19	TRBD1	TRBJ1-6	TGTGCCAGTAGTGAATTCCCCCTGACAGGGGGAGGAACTTCACCCCTCCACTTT	CASSEFPLTGGGTSPLHF
-	TRBV4-3	TRBD1	TRBJ1-6	TGCGCCAGCAGCGTCGACAGGGGAGGATCACCCCTCCACTTT	CASSVDRGGSPLHF
-	TRBV7-9	TRBD1	TRBJ2-7	TGTGCCAGCAGCGCCGGACAGGGATCCTACGAGCAGTACTTC	CASSAGQGSYEQYF
-	TRBV5-1	-	TRBJ2-3	TGCGCCAGCAGCTTGGGAGGGCCCACAGATACGCAGTATTTT	CASSLGGPTDTQYF
-	TRBV28	-	TRBJ1-1	TGTGCCAGCAGTTCACATCAGGGCCGAGCGTCTGAAGCTTTCTTT	CASSSHQGRASEAFF